This T cell receptor (beta chain) comes out of a study of shared T cell receptors in the human thymus (dated by TCRdb to the early 2020s). Context from the whole study: The study examined how self-reactive, shared T-cell receptor alpha chains are generated in the human thymus.

A note on this clone: This clone's antigen is unknown. Base quality data are lacking; no much larger clone is found one base away.

The germline V gene sets CDR1 to MNHNS and CDR2 to SASEGT. There are 14 amino acids in the CDR3, from cysteine to phenylalanine inclusive. Kept here is only the CDR3 DNA, which spans 42 bases and is read in frame from base 1. Trimming accounts for 6 bases at V and 5 bases at J, while the number of junction bases matched to no gene is 7. To prepare the library, the immunoSEQ multiplex PCR assay was applied. This immuneACCESS table, as held by TCRdb, lists in-frame sequences with V and J called but not all clones. Of the missing ones, under half trace to an unresolved V gene in checked studies; the others have no known cause. The sample contains just under 550,000 clones, 70% to 80% of them found a single time. About 0.012% of the sample is held by the ten biggest clonotypes. The sample was also reused in another study, on human thymus T cells. The second source states: The donors were immunologically healthy infants in Finland who had open corrective cardiac surgery for congenital heart defects. Thymus tissue was obtained as surgical resects removed during corrective cardiac surgery. Both the thymic and the peripheral blood repertoires appeared to show biased V and J gene segment usage. The related research found that thymic TCR repertoires overlapped highly between unrelated individuals. The study described the TCR alpha and beta repertoires in fewer than 10 infant thymus samples and a few matching peripheral blood samples. The infant donors were roughly 7 to 244 days old, and the cohort included over 5 males and two females. Thymocytes were mechanically released from the tissue and were stored as pellets of roughly 10-34 million cells at -70 degrees C. A QIAsymphony instrument was used to extract genomic DNA from frozen cell pellets. TCRB and TCRAD loci were amplified from a standardized quantity of quality-controlled genomic DNA using the immunoSEQ multiplex PCR assay. The amplicons spanned the V(D)J region and were long enough to cover the CDR3 and allow V and J genes to be identified. Through the commercial immunoSEQ service, the amplicons were sequenced on an Illumina platform. Corrections for primer bias and sequencing errors followed previously described methods, while TCRAD and TCRB definitions were based on the IMGT database. The repertoires were analysed using immunoSEQ Analyzer 3.0 and VDJTools for basic statistics, V/J segment usage, diversity estimates, rarefaction and pairwise overlap. Diversity was estimated using the Chao1, ChaoE, Efron-Thisted, Shannon and inverse Simpson indices, and was also estimated on datasets down-sampled to the size of the smallest sample. For repertoire overlap, CDR3 nucleotide sequence, V gene and J gene had to match strictly, and clustering was done by Jaccard-based multidimensional scaling. On average, thymus samples yielded roughly 800,000 unique TCRB clonotypes, whereas blood samples yielded approximately 84,000.

This TCR came from a boy younger than two with a congenital heart defect. Donor details come from another sample of the same person, matched by shared clones. Source material: thymocytes. This receptor chain uses TRBV6-1 and TRBJ2-7; 10 central nucleotides agree with TRBD1. This receptor carries the CDR3 CASSSGTGVNEQYF. The base sequence is TGTGCCAGCAGCTCCGGGACAGGGGTTAACGAGCAGTACTTC.